One sample yielded the 2 T cell receptor beta chains listed below, sequenced in a study of blood T cell repertoires in COVID-19. Sequencing was performed with immunoSEQ multiplex PCR; in TCRdb, only in-frame clones are kept and a portion is missing. The repertoire has roughly 250,000 clones, 81% of them found once; the top ten carry 2.5% to 3%. Sequenced material: peripheral blood. The source of these receptors is a woman aged 60 to 75 with active or convalescent COVID-19.

The rearrangement uses TRBV3-1 (or the pseudogene TRBV3-2) and TRBJ2-3; 9 positions match TRBD2. V was pared by 0 bases and J by 11 bases, with 3 bases of the junction left unmatched. CDR3 size: 13 residues. The germline gives CDR1 LGHDT, CDR2 YNNKEL (reference sequence). CDR3: CASSQDTLAGQYF. The CDR3 DNA follows: TGTGCCAGCAGCCAAGATACACTAGCGGGGCAGTATTTT.

This clone was counted once. V usage is TRBV5-3 and J usage is TRBJ2-5; 8 nucleotides match TRBD1. TRBV5-3 is an open reading frame whose function is uncertain. V was clipped by 3 bases and J by 5 bases; unmatched bases: 9. This CDR3 has 15 residues. The CDR3 loop is CARSSQGAIRETQYF. The CDR3 region has the DNA TGTGCCAGAAGCTCCCAGGGGGCTATAAGGGAGACCCAGTACTTC.